These 24 T cell receptor beta chains were all obtained from the same sample, sequenced in a study of technical replicates of blood from several donors. Clones were sequenced by immunoSEQ multiplex PCR, and TCRdb holds only the in-frame ones, with some missing. Among 55,000 to 70,000 clones, 86% were seen once, and the ten largest hold approximately 4.8%. The sample was PBMCs. Every receptor here comes from a human donor in good health. Some clones in this sample may be carry-over from other donors' samples.

The V gene is TRBV9, the J gene TRBJ2-1; tentatively, D is TRBD1 (6 bases). There are 15 residues in the CDR3. V dropped 2 bases and J dropped 9 bases, with 18 bases sitting between them. Germline V gene sequence: CDR1 SGDLS, CDR2 YYNGEE. CDR3 coding DNA: TGTGCCAGCAGCGTCCAACACAGGGAGCTAGGTGAGCAGTTCTTC. It encodes CASSVQHRELGEQFF.

V usage is TRBV7-2 and J usage is TRBJ2-7, with 11 bases that match TRBD2. This CDR3 has 15 residues. Germline V lookup: CDR1 SGHTA, CDR2 FQGNSA. The V and J ends lost 4 bases and 4 bases, in that order; junction bases with no gene match: 6. The CDR3: CASSSQASGRYEQYF. The DNA of the CDR3 is TGTGCCAGCAGCTCCCAGGCTAGCGGGAGGTACGAGCAGTACTTC.

The chain links TRBV4-3 to TRBJ2-3; TRBD2 matches at 12 bases. Trimming at V came to 4 bases and at J to 4 bases, leaving 3 bases not matched to a gene. Germline V gene data show CDR1 as LGHNA and CDR2 as YSLEER. CDR3 length equals 15 residues. CDR3 sequence reads: CASSRTSGGSDTQYF. CDR3 coding DNA: TGCGCCAGCAGCCGAACTAGCGGGGGGTCAGATACGCAGTATTTT.

The gene calls are TRBV6-4 and TRBJ2-1, with TRBD2 as a possible D gene (6 bases). This CDR3 has 17 residues. Germline V lookup: CDR1 MRHNA, CDR2 SNTAGT. Trimming stripped 2 bases from V and 7 bases from J, with 21 bases between. CDR3 nucleotides: TGTGCCAGCAGTGACGTGAGGAGGGGACTCCCGCGGAATGAGCAGTTCTTC. Residues: CASSDVRRGLPRNEQFF.

CDR3 region: CAWSRWTGGNGYTF. The CDR3 DNA is TGTGCCTGGAGCCGTTGGACAGGGGGTAATGGCTACACCTTC. V is TRBV30 and J is TRBJ1-2, with 10 nucleotides matching TRBD1. Germline V gives CDR1 GTSNPN, CDR2 SVGIG (reference sequence). V was clipped by 3 bases and J by 6 bases; unmatched bases: 7. CDR3 size: 14 residues.

The chain joins TRBV15 to TRBJ2-7; 7 nucleotides align to TRBD1. CDR1 LNHNV and CDR2 YYDKDF come from the germline V gene (reference sequence). The CDR3 has 15 amino acids. Germline trimming cut 4 bases from V and 6 bases from J; bases unmatched to any gene: 12. CDR3 residues: CATSTETGARSEQYF. CDR3 DNA sequence: TGTGCCACCAGCACAGAAACAGGGGCTCGGTCCGAGCAGTACTTC. Full variable domain (missing parts from reference TRBV15 and TRBJ2-7): DAMVIQNPRYQVTQFGKPVTLSCSQTLNHNVMYWYQQKSSQAPKLLFHYYDKDFNNEADTPDNFQSRRPNTSFCFLDIRSPGLGDTAMYLCATSTETGARSEQYFGPGTRLTVT.

V and J are TRBV19 and TRBJ2-6, with TRBD1 matching 7 bases. Germline V gene sequence: CDR1 LNHDA, CDR2 SQIVND (reference sequence). Germline trimming cut 6 bases from V and 1 base from J; bases unmatched to any gene: 3. The CDR3 loop spans 15 amino acids. CDR3 protein: CASSLTGSGANVLTF. As DNA, the CDR3 is TGTGCCAGTAGCTTGACAGGGTCTGGGGCCAACGTCCTGACTTTC.

The chain uses TRBV10-3 and TRBJ2-1; 9 bases agree with TRBD2. With V trimmed by 6 bases and J by 2 bases, 2 bases remained unmatched. Germline V gene lookup returns CDR1 ENHRY and CDR2 SYGVKD. The CDR3 runs 14 residues. Here the CDR3 DNA reads TGTGCCATCAGCCTAGCGGGGACCTACAATGAGCAGTTCTTC. Its protein product is CAISLAGTYNEQFF.

The genes are TRBV7-3 and TRBJ1-6; 8 bases match TRBD1. The germline V gene encodes CDR1 SGHTA and CDR2 FQGTGA. The CDR3 has 14 amino acids. The V segment lost 6 bases and the J segment 7 bases; nucleotides outside the gene matches: 5. Here the CDR3 reads CASRRDRGNSPLHF. The CDR3 nucleotides read TGTGCCAGCAGACGCGACAGGGGAAATTCACCCCTCCACTTT.

This clone was seen only a few times. The same CDR3 also results from other DNA sequences found in this sample. The chain combines TRBV19 with TRBJ2-7, with 7 nucleotides matching TRBD1. CDR3 length: 13 amino acids. Germline values: CDR1 LNHDA, CDR2 SQIVND (reference sequence). With V trimmed by 6 bases and J by 2 bases, 4 bases remained unmatched. In DNA form, the CDR3 reads TGTGCCAGTAGCAATACAGGGGCCTACGAGCAGTACTTC. This sequence encodes CASSNTGAYEQYF.

This chain connects TRBV25-1 to TRBJ2-7; a weak D match, TRBD2 (6 bases). The CDR3 spans 11 residues. In germline, CDR1 is MGHDK, CDR2 SYGVNS. Trimming removed 6 bases from V and 4 bases from J, with 7 bases in between. This CDR3 is CASRGGYEQYF. The CDR3 DNA sequence: TGTGCCAGCAGGGGGGGTTACGAGCAGTACTTC.

The gene calls are TRBV19 and TRBJ1-3, with D possibly matching TRBD1 (5 bases). CDR3 length: 15 residues. V gave up 6 bases and J gave up 1 base, with 13 bases separating them. Germline assignment: CDR1 LNHDA and CDR2 SQIVND (reference sequence). CDR3 protein: CASRGRGGSGNTIYF. CDR3 nucleotides: TGTGCCAGTAGAGGACGGGGGGGTTCTGGAAACACCATATATTTT.

The chain has TRBV7-2 and TRBJ2-5, with TRBD1 matching 7 bases. The CDR3 runs to 14 residues. V lost 5 bases, J lost 5 bases, and 8 bases stayed unmatched. Per germline, CDR1 SGHTA and CDR2 FQGNSA. The CDR3 coding sequence is TGTGCCAGCAGCGCAGACAGGGTGGTCGAGACCCAGTACTTC. Translated: CASSADRVVETQYF.

This chain joins TRBV18 and TRBJ1-2, with TRBD1 matching 7 bases. The germline V gene encodes CDR1 KGHSH and CDR2 LQKENI. J lost 4 bases, V lost 0 bases, and 5 bases had no gene match. CDR3 size: 15 residues. CDR3 nucleotides: TGTGCCAGCTCACCACCGGAGAACAGGGGCTATGGCTACACCTTC. It translates to CASSPPENRGYGYTF.

The chain is built from TRBV5-1 and TRBJ1-1, with D tentatively TRBD1 (6 bases). CDR3 length equals 14 residues. Germline lookup yields CDR1 SGHRS and CDR2 YFSETQ. V lost 0 bases and J lost 6, with 12 bases in between. In DNA, the CDR3 is TGCGCCAGCAGCTTGGAGGCAGGGGTCGCTGAAGCTTTCTTT. The encoded protein is CASSLEAGVAEAFF.

This chain uses TRBV13 with TRBJ1-1; 7 positions match TRBD1. CDR3 length: 12 residues. The junction had 4 bases not matched to a gene; V was cut back by 5 bases and J by 7 bases. Germline loops: CDR1 PRHDT, CDR2 FYEKMQ (reference sequence). CDR3 residues: CASSEGAGEAFF. The CDR3 DNA follows: TGTGCCAGCAGCGAGGGGGCTGGTGAAGCTTTCTTT.

V and J are TRBV7-8 and TRBJ1-2; D is unresolved. CDR1 and CDR2 (germline): SGHVS, FQNEAQ. There are 14 residues in the CDR3. V was pared by 3 bases and J by 1 base, with 9 bases between. CDR3 residues: CASSFAELNYGYTF. The CDR3 nucleotides are TGTGCCAGCAGCTTTGCGGAGCTTAACTATGGCTACACCTTC.

J is TRBJ2-7 and V is TRBV7-2; 9 bases line up with TRBD2. The CDR3 extends over 15 amino acids. Germline CDR1 and CDR2: SGHTA and FQGNSA. Losses at the gene ends were 1 base for V and 7 bases for J; bases not matched to a gene: 8. As DNA, the CDR3 is TGTGCCAGCAGCTTAGGGCTGCGGGAGGGGGGGGAGCAGTACTTC. Translating gives CASSLGLREGGEQYF.

The chain uses TRBV7-2 and TRBJ2-7; possibly TRBD2 for D (6 bases). This CDR3 is 15 amino acids long. CDR1 SGHTA and CDR2 FQGNSA come from the germline V gene. V dropped 3 bases and J dropped 2 bases, with 14 bases sitting between them. The CDR3 reads CASSFRSGSPYEQYF. As DNA, the CDR3 is TGTGCCAGCAGCTTCCGAAGCGGGTCCCCCTACGAGCAGTACTTC.

This rearrangement joins TRBV4-1 to TRBJ1-1; possibly TRBD1 for D (5 bases). V was cut by 0 bases and J by 5 bases, with 13 bases left in between. CDR1 and CDR2 from the germline V gene are MGHRA and YSYEKL. The CDR3 is 15 amino acids. The CDR3: CASSQDSGLGTEAFF. The DNA of the CDR3 is TGCGCCAGCAGCCAAGATTCAGGGTTAGGAACTGAAGCTTTCTTT.

This sequence joins TRBV18 and TRBJ2-7, with 9 positions matching TRBD1. Per the germline V gene, CDR1 is KGHSH and CDR2 is LQKENI. The V and J ends lost 8 bases and 3 bases, in that order; junction bases with no gene match: 8. The CDR3 extends over 14 amino acids. In DNA, the CDR3 is TGTGCCAGCCACCGGGACAGGGAGAACTACGAGCAGTACTTC. Amino acid sequence: CASHRDRENYEQYF.

The rearrangement joins TRBV30 to TRBJ2-1, with a tentative D call TRBD2 (6 bases). CDR3 length equals 14 residues. CDR1 is GTSNPN, CDR2 SVGIG, per germline (reference sequence). Trimming took off 2 bases at V and 6 bases at J, with 14 bases between the two ends. CDR3 in amino acids: CAWSSAGSVNEQFF. Written as DNA, the CDR3 is TGTGCCTGGAGTTCAGCGGGTTCCGTCAATGAGCAGTTCTTC.

This rearrangement joins TRBV9 to TRBJ1-5; D is possibly TRBD1 (5 bases). In germline, CDR1 is SGDLS, CDR2 YYNGEE. The CDR3 length is 13 residues. The ends were cut back, 4 bases at V and 10 bases at J, with 15 bases in the middle. The CDR3 nucleotides read TGTGCCAGCAGCAAAAGGGGTGGGGTTCCCCAGCATTTT. It specifies CASSKRGGVPQHF.

The gene calls are TRBV30 and TRBJ2-1; 8 positions agree with TRBD2. The V gene's germline CDR1 is GTSNPN and CDR2 SVGIG (reference sequence). The CDR3 is 13 residues long. The junction had 8 bases not matched to a gene; V was cut back by 4 bases and J by 9 bases. In DNA, the CDR3 is TGTGCCTGGAAAAGGAGCGGGAGTTTTGAGCAGTTCTTC. Translated, it gives CAWKRSGSFEQFF.